A single sample gave rise to the 29 T cell receptor beta chains below, sequenced in a study of technical replicates of blood from several donors. Here immunoSEQ multiplex PCR was the method, and the copy in TCRdb shows in-frame clones only, minus some. The sample records 12,000 or so clones, 80% to 95% being singletons. The material sequenced was PBMCs. All receptors derive from a human donor in good health.

This clone was seen a single time. The chain employs TRBV28 and TRBJ2-4; 10 bases are a match to TRBD2. Germline loops: CDR1 MDHEN, CDR2 SYDVKM. Losses at the gene ends were 6 bases for V and 4 bases for J; bases not matched to a gene: 3. This CDR3 is 14 amino acids long. The CDR3 DNA follows: TGTGCCAGCAGCCCTAGCGGGGGAAAAAACATTCAGTACTTC. Translating it yields CASSPSGGKNIQYF.

The J gene is TRBJ2-4, the V gene TRBV15; 9 bases align to TRBD1. This CDR3 is 16 amino acids long. CDR1 is LNHNV, CDR2 YYDKDF, per germline (reference sequence). V gave up 0 bases and J gave up 7 bases; unmatched junction bases: 7. CDR3 sequence (DNA): TGTGCCACCAGCAGAGATCTCGACAGGGGGACCAACATTCAGTACTTC. It is translated as CATSRDLDRGTNIQYF.

The V gene is TRBV6-5, the J gene TRBJ2-7; TRBD2 matches at 8 bases. Germline CDR1 reads MNHEY; CDR2 reads SVGAGI. After removal of 5 bases from V and 9 bases from J, the junction contained 12 bases not matched to a gene. There are 14 residues in the CDR3. As DNA, the CDR3 is TGTGCCAGCAGTATAGCGGGGTCCCTACGTGGGCAGTACTTC. Translated, it gives CASSIAGSLRGQYF.

V is TRBV7-3 and J is TRBJ2-7; D is possibly TRBD2 (5 bases). The CDR3 loop spans 13 amino acids. CDR1 and CDR2 from the germline V gene are SGHTA and FQGTGA. V was shortened by 5 bases and J by 1 base, with 9 bases between the two germline ends. CDR3 loop: CASSRGNSYEQYF. The CDR3 DNA reads TGTGCCAGCAGCCGGGGAAATTCCTACGAGCAGTACTTC.

The CDR3 DNA follows: TGTGCCAGCGGCCCTTCCAAAAACATTCAGTACTTC. Translating gives CASGPSKNIQYF. The chain uses TRBV6-1 and TRBJ2-4, with no clear D. Trimming shortened V by 8 bases and J by 2 bases, and 7 bases separated the two germline ends. Germline V gives CDR1 MNHNS, CDR2 SASEGT. This CDR3 region has 12 residues.

J is TRBJ2-3 and V is TRBV6-5, with 9 nucleotides matching TRBD2. The CDR3 runs to 14 residues. After removal of 7 bases from V and 3 bases from J, the junction contained 5 bases not matched to a gene. The germline gives CDR1 MNHEY, CDR2 SVGAGI. The CDR3: CASTGGRETDTQYF. In DNA, the CDR3 is TGTGCCAGCACGGGCGGGAGGGAAACAGATACGCAGTATTTT.

The V call is TRBV6-1, the J call TRBJ2-7, with D perhaps TRBD2 (6 bases). The CDR3 is 13 amino acids. V shed 6 bases and J shed 0 bases, with 9 bases lying between them. Germline V gene data show CDR1 as MNHNS and CDR2 as SASEGT. The CDR3 DNA reads as TGTGCCAGCAGAGAGGGACTCTCCTACGAGCAGTACTTC. Translation: CASREGLSYEQYF.

This chain joins TRBV29-1 and TRBJ1-1; D perhaps matches TRBD1 (5 bases). V was trimmed by 7 bases and J by 1 base, leaving 13 bases between them. The germline CDR1 and CDR2 sequences are SQVTM and ANQGSEA. The CDR3 totals 13 residues. The CDR3 loop is CSAAPQGNTEAFF. Here the CDR3 DNA reads TGCAGCGCCGCCCCCCAGGGGAACACTGAAGCTTTCTTT.

This clone showed up just once. The chain links TRBV5-1 to TRBJ2-5; no definite D call. This CDR3 contains 15 residues. CDR1 and CDR2 (germline): SGHRS, YFSETQ. The V end lost 0 bases, the J end lost 1 base, and 10 bases lay between the germline ends. The CDR3 DNA is TGCGCCAGCAGCTTGGCCATCGGGTTCCAAGAGACCCAGTACTTC. As protein: CASSLAIGFQETQYF.

J is TRBJ1-5 and V is TRBV19, with a tentative D call TRBD1 (6 bases). V was shortened by 8 bases and J by 6 bases, with 20 bases between the two germline ends. Germline loops: CDR1 LNHDA, CDR2 SQIVND (reference sequence). The CDR3 extends over 15 amino acids. The CDR3 DNA reads TGTGCCAGTTCTCCCGGGACAAGAAGTTTTCAGCCCCAGCATTTT. Translation: CASSPGTRSFQPQHF.

The chain combines TRBV6-1 with TRBJ2-1; weak D call: TRBD2 (7 bases). Trimming left V 7 bases short and J 6 bases short, with 19 bases between. Per germline, CDR1 MNHNS and CDR2 SASEGT. This CDR3 is built from 15 residues. The CDR3 here is CASTQRGGLFNEQFF. Here the CDR3 DNA reads TGTGCCAGCACCCAAAGGGGGGGCCTTTTCAATGAGCAGTTCTTC.

This rearrangement joins TRBV5-1 to TRBJ2-2, with 13 positions matching TRBD2. From germline, CDR1 is SGHRS and CDR2 YFSETQ. The CDR3 spans 16 residues. V shed 6 bases, J shed 4 bases, and the junction held 6 bases outside the gene matches. This chain's CDR3 is CASTGLAGEGTGELFF. The CDR3 coding sequence is TGCGCCAGCACAGGACTAGCGGGAGAAGGCACCGGGGAGCTGTTTTTT.

The rearrangement links TRBV7-9 to TRBJ2-1; no firm D call. V lost 5 bases and J 6 bases, leaving 11 bases between the germline ends. The CDR3 has 13 amino acids. Germline lookup yields CDR1 SEHNR and CDR2 FQNEAQ (reference sequence). In DNA form, the CDR3 reads TGTGCCAGCAGCCCTACTTCGCTCAATGAGCAGTTCTTC. Its protein product is CASSPTSLNEQFF.

This clone turned up a few times. The CDR3 reads CASSLANQETQYF. CDR3 bases: TGTGCCAGCAGCTTAGCGAATCAGGAGACCCAGTACTTC. The V call is TRBV7-2, the J call TRBJ2-5; the D is unclear. Germline CDR1 SGHTA, CDR2 FQGNSA. V gave up 0 bases and J gave up 5 bases, with 7 bases separating them. The CDR3 runs 13 residues.

This chain joins TRBV30 and TRBJ1-1; a weak D match, TRBD1 (6 bases). Germline CDR1 reads GTSNPN; CDR2 reads SVGIG (reference sequence). V gave up 4 bases and J gave up 3 bases, with 12 bases separating them. The CDR3 is made up of 13 amino acids. This chain's CDR3 is CAWKRQADTEAFF. DNA of the CDR3: TGTGCCTGGAAACGACAGGCGGACACTGAAGCTTTCTTT.

The chain combines TRBV27 with TRBJ1-5, with TRBD1 matching 7 bases. V shed 3 bases and J 3 bases; nucleotides not matched to a gene: 2. CDR1 is MNHEY, CDR2 SMNVEV, per germline (reference sequence). The CDR3 is 14 amino acids. The chain's CDR3 is CASSLDRFNQPQHF. CDR3 DNA sequence: TGTGCCAGCAGTTTGGACAGGTTCAATCAGCCCCAGCATTTT.

The V gene is TRBV6-5, the J gene TRBJ2-2, with 8 bases that match TRBD1. Losses at the gene ends were 6 bases for V and 2 bases for J; bases not matched to a gene: 5. The CDR3 loop spans 15 amino acids. Germline CDR1 and CDR2: MNHEY and SVGAGI. The CDR3, as DNA: TGTGCCAGCAGCCAGGACAGGGTCAACACCGGGGAGCTGTTTTTT. It codes for CASSQDRVNTGELFF.

The chain couples TRBV5-1 to TRBJ2-2; TRBD1 is a possible D gene (5 bases). The V gene lost 1 base and the J gene lost 5 bases, with 12 bases spanning the gap. CDR1 and CDR2 (germline): SGHRS, YFSETQ. This CDR3 has 15 amino acids. In nucleotides, the CDR3 is TGCGCCAGCAGCTTGTCATTGACAGAAACCGGGGAGCTGTTTTTT. Amino acids: CASSLSLTETGELFF.

Here the CDR3 reads CASRTGTQYF. In DNA, the CDR3 is TGTGCCAGCAGGACGGGGACCCAGTACTTC. V usage is TRBV2 and J usage is TRBJ2-5, with D hard to call. The V gene's germline CDR1 is SNHLY and CDR2 FYNNEI. V lost 6 bases to trimming and J lost 7 bases, with 6 bases between them. The CDR3 totals 10 residues. Based on the CDR3 plus reference TRBV2 and TRBJ2-5, the full variable domain is EPEVTQTPSHQVTQMGQEVILRCVPISNHLYFYWYRQILGQKVEFLVSFYNNEISEKSEIFDDQFSVERPDGSNFTLKIRSTKLEDSAMYFCASRTGTQYFGPGTRLLVL.

The chain employs TRBV7-9 and TRBJ2-3; 11 bases agree with TRBD2. Germline CDR1 and CDR2: SEHNR and FQNEAQ (reference sequence). This CDR3 contains 17 residues. The J segment lost 3 bases and the V segment lost 6 bases, leaving 11 bases of the junction unmatched. The CDR3 sequence is CASSSLAGVIGTDTQYF. The DNA of the CDR3 is TGTGCCAGCAGTTCACTAGCGGGAGTTATCGGTACAGATACGCAGTATTTT.

The rearrangement links TRBV6-1 to TRBJ2-1, with 7 bases lining up with TRBD2. Germline V gene sequence: CDR1 MNHNS, CDR2 SASEGT. CDR3 size: 19 residues. The ends lost 4 bases at V and 7 bases at J; junction bases unmatched: 22. The CDR3 DNA reads TGTGCCAGCAGTGCCCCACGGACGAGCGGGACCACCGTTCGAAATGAGCAGTTCTTC. It translates to CASSAPRTSGTTVRNEQFF.

The chain joins TRBV27 to TRBJ2-4; no definite D call. The CDR3 has 15 amino acids. V dropped 3 bases and J dropped 1 base, with 10 bases sitting between them. Germline CDR1 is MNHEY and CDR2 is SMNVEV (reference sequence). CDR3: CASSLGLGAKNIQYF. CDR3 in DNA: TGTGCCAGCAGTTTGGGCCTCGGTGCCAAAAACATTCAGTACTTC.

The rearrangement joins TRBV6-6 to TRBJ2-7; 11 bases map to TRBD2. The J segment lost 6 bases and the V segment lost 6 bases, leaving 7 bases of the junction unmatched. The germline V gene encodes CDR1 MNHNY and CDR2 SVGAGI (reference sequence). The CDR3 sequence is 14 residues long. The CDR3 bases are TGTGCCAGCAGCCAGACTAGCGGGATTCCCGAGCAGTACTTC. Translated: CASSQTSGIPEQYF.

The rearrangement links TRBV7-7 to TRBJ2-2, with 7 bases matching TRBD2. Germline lookup yields CDR1 SSHAT and CDR2 FNYEAQ (reference sequence). The J segment lost 4 bases and the V segment lost 5 bases, leaving 10 bases of the junction unmatched. The CDR3 runs 16 residues. CDR3 sequence (DNA): TGTGCCAGCAGCGAAGGGTTAGCGGGTCGCACCGGGGAGCTGTTTTTT. Protein: CASSEGLAGRTGELFF.

V and J are TRBV6-7 and TRBJ2-7; D call uncertain. TRBV6-7 falls under the ORF class, with uncertain function. The CDR3 is made up of 16 amino acids. V was pared by 4 bases and J by 0 bases, with 16 bases between. The CDR3 is CASSWPVSEYSYEQYF. The DNA for the CDR3 is TGTGCCAGCAGTTGGCCAGTGAGCGAATACTCCTACGAGCAGTACTTC.

The genes are TRBV4-1 and TRBJ1-4, with D maybe TRBD1 (5 bases). CDR1 is MGHRA, CDR2 YSYEKL, per germline. V lost 3 bases and J 3 bases, leaving 8 bases between the germline ends. The CDR3 is made up of 14 amino acids. CDR3 in DNA: TGCGCCAGCAGCCACGGGGACTCTAATGAAAAACTGTTTTTT. It encodes CASSHGDSNEKLFF.

The CDR3 protein is CASSSGQGTYEQYF. The CDR3 DNA reads TGTGCCAGCAGCTCGGGACAGGGAACATACGAGCAGTACTTC. The V gene is TRBV5-4, the J gene TRBJ2-7; TRBD1 agrees at 9 bases. The CDR3 is made up of 14 amino acids. The germline V gene encodes CDR1 SGHNT and CDR2 YYREEE (reference sequence). Trimming took 3 bases from V and 4 from J; bases not matched to a gene: 5.

CDR3 nucleotides: TGTGCCACCAGCAGAGACGGACTAGCCCGCACCGGGGAGCTGTTTTTT. The encoded protein is CATSRDGLARTGELFF. The genes are TRBV15 and TRBJ2-2; 8 positions agree with TRBD2. The V segment lost 0 bases and the J segment 4 bases; nucleotides outside the gene matches: 4. The CDR3 is 16 residues long. CDR1 and CDR2 (germline): LNHNV, YYDKDF (reference sequence). The full variable domain, with the rest looked up from reference TRBV15 and TRBJ2-2, is DAMVIQNPRYQVTQFGKPVTLSCSQTLNHNVMYWYQQKSSQAPKLLFHYYDKDFNNEADTPDNFQSRRPNTSFCFLDIRSPGLGDTAMYLCATSRDGLARTGELFFGEGSRLTVL.

This chain connects TRBV9 to TRBJ1-2, with TRBD1 as a possible D gene (6 bases). Trimming removed 2 bases at V and 8 bases at J, with 13 bases between. The CDR3 is made up of 13 amino acids. Germline V CDR1 and CDR2: SGDLS, YYNGEE. The DNA of the CDR3 is TGTGCCAGCAGCGTCGACAGGCGGTCCGGCTACACCTTC. It encodes CASSVDRRSGYTF.